The TCR beta chain under discussion was sequenced for a study of cytomegalovirus exposure and HLA in healthy donors. Background on the study: Both the 120 validation repertoires and the roughly 700 first-cohort repertoires used the same platform, as reported by a later analysis.

Sequencing was performed with immunoSEQ multiplex PCR; in TCRdb, only in-frame clones are kept and a portion is missing. The repertoire holds about 260,000 clones, with about 92% as singletons. Regarding the study as a whole: In vitro, three CMV-associated chains proved specific for CMV antigens. Associated with cytomegalovirus, according to the listing, were around 160 TCR beta chains. According to reports, the classifier identified cytomegalovirus status with high specificity and sensitivity.

As regards this clone: Its target is not known.

Germline values: CDR1 MDHEN, CDR2 SYDVKM. The length of the CDR3 is 11 residues. Trimming took 3 bases from V and 13 from J, leaving 13 bases between them. The sequence came from a woman between 25 and 40 years old in good health and CMV-seronegative. The J gene is TRBJ2-7, the V gene TRBV28, with no clear D. Sequencing was carried out using PBMCs. This CDR3 reads CASSLGLGRYF. The CDR3 nucleotides are TGTGCCAGCAGTTTGGGTCTGGGTCGTTACTTC.